These 32 T cell receptor beta chains share one sample of origin, sequenced in a study of vaccination and CD4 T cells after COVID-19. Sequencing of DNA taken from cultured CD4+ T cells relied on the Oncomine TCR Beta short-read assay. TCRdb re-called the PCR reads through MiXCR, storing one row per CDR3 protein. The repertoire holds some 14,000 distinct CDR3 sequences, with roughly two fifths as singletons. These receptors' targets are unknown. Treatment denoted: approximately nine-day PBMC culture with coronavirus spike peptide pools or control peptides (ViraFEST assay). The starting material was CD4+ T cells from blood, cultured in vitro, obtained after SARS-CoV-2 vaccination. All receptors derive from a human donor who had recovered from COVID-19.

CDR3 loop: CSARRGQDEYGYTF. As DNA, the CDR3 is TGCAGTGCTAGACGGGGTCAAGATGAATATGGCTACACCTTC. The chain recombines TRBV20-1 with TRBJ1-2; D is uncertain. Germline V CDR1 and CDR2: DFQATT, SNEGSKA (reference sequence). The CDR3 totals 14 residues. Between the trimmed V and J ends, which lost 2 bases and 5 bases, there was a span of 15 bases.

The chain recombines TRBV6-1 with TRBJ1-1, with 9 nucleotides matching TRBD1. The CDR3 consists of 14 residues. Germline-derived CDR1 and CDR2 are MNHNS and SASEGT. Germline trimming cut 6 bases from V and 0 bases from J; bases unmatched to any gene: 2. The CDR3 DNA reads TGTGCCAGCAGGGGGACAGGGCTGAACACTGAAGCTTTCTTT. Encoded protein: CASRGTGLNTEAFF.

The chain combines TRBV19 with TRBJ1-5; no definite D call. V shed 3 bases and J shed 0 bases, with 15 bases lying between them. Germline values: CDR1 LNHDA, CDR2 SQIVND (reference sequence). The CDR3 loop spans 17 amino acids. The CDR3 loop reads CASSMGGSLYSNQPQHF. CDR3 in DNA: TGTGCCAGTAGTATGGGTGGGTCATTGTATAGCAATCAGCCCCAGCATTTT.

The chain has TRBV10-3 and TRBJ2-3; the D gene is possibly TRBD1 (6 bases). The germline gives CDR1 ENHRY, CDR2 SYGVKD. The CDR3 contains 16 residues. Trimming removed 5 bases from V and 0 bases from J, with 15 bases in between. The CDR3 DNA sequence: TGTGCCATCAGTCCTCGAGCAGGGGCAAGCACAGATACGCAGTATTTT. Translating gives CAISPRAGASTDTQYF.

V and J are TRBV2 and TRBJ1-5; 7 bases align to TRBD1. With 5 bases clipped from V and 2 bases from J, the junction kept 3 bases outside the gene matches. The CDR3 runs to 14 residues. CDR1 and CDR2 from the germline V gene are SNHLY and FYNNEI. CDR3 nucleotides: TGTGCCAGCAGTCTAGGGACAGGCAATCAGCCCCAGCATTTT. This encodes CASSLGTGNQPQHF. Variable domain in full (rest from reference TRBV2 and TRBJ1-5): EPEVTQTPSHQVTQMGQEVILRCVPISNHLYFYWYRQILGQKVEFLVSFYNNEISEKSEIFDDQFSVERPDGSNFTLKIRSTKLEDSAMYFCASSLGTGNQPQHFGDGTRLSIL.

This chain connects TRBV27 to TRBJ2-1, with TRBD2 matching 12 bases. This CDR3 has 17 residues. In germline, CDR1 is MNHEY, CDR2 SMNVEV (reference sequence). The V and J ends lost 6 bases and 3 bases, in that order; junction bases with no gene match: 9. CDR3 sequence: CASRSLAGGPHYNEQFF. The CDR3 DNA is TGTGCCAGCAGGAGCCTAGCGGGGGGGCCTCACTACAATGAGCAGTTCTTC.

The genes are TRBV12-3 or TRBV12-4 and TRBJ1-5; D unresolved. Trimming removed 6 bases from V and 0 bases from J, with 12 bases in between. The length of the CDR3 is 15 residues. Here the CDR3 DNA reads TGTGCCAGCAGCACGGGGATAAATAGCAATCAGCCCCAGCATTTT. Protein: CASSTGINSNQPQHF.

The chain uses TRBV20-1 and TRBJ1-1, with TRBD1 matching over 8 bases. V was clipped by 6 bases and J by 6 bases; unmatched bases: 9. The CDR3 extends over 13 amino acids. Per the germline V gene, CDR1 is DFQATT and CDR2 is SNEGSKA (reference sequence). In DNA form, the CDR3 reads TGCAGTGCGTCCTCACAGGGGGGCGCTGAAGCTTTCTTT. It specifies CSASSQGGAEAFF.

The chain carries TRBV7-8 and TRBJ1-4; 7 bases match TRBD1. The length of the CDR3 is 16 residues. Germline V gives CDR1 SGHVS, CDR2 FQNEAQ. Trimming took 5 bases from V and 5 from J; bases not matched to a gene: 11. The CDR3 loop reads CASSASRTGRNEKLFF. In nucleotides, the CDR3 is TGTGCCAGCAGCGCATCAAGGACAGGAAGGAATGAAAAACTGTTTTTT.

V usage is TRBV19 and J usage is TRBJ1-2; D is unclear. Germline V CDR1 and CDR2: LNHDA, SQIVND (reference sequence). The CDR3 runs 12 residues. V lost 8 bases and J lost 6, with 13 bases in between. DNA of the CDR3: TGTGCCAGTTCTCAAGGTATACATGGCTACACCTTC. Its translation is CASSQGIHGYTF.

The chain recombines TRBV11-3 with TRBJ2-5; 7 nucleotides line up with TRBD2. The V gene's germline CDR1 is SGHNT and CDR2 YENEEA. V shed 2 bases and J 2 bases; nucleotides not matched to a gene: 8. The CDR3 consists of 16 residues. The CDR3 DNA reads TGTGCCAGCAGCTTAAGCTCGGCGGGAGCACAAGAGACCCAGTACTTC. Its protein product is CASSLSSAGAQETQYF. Complete variable domain (other parts from reference TRBV11-3 and TRBJ2-5): EAGVVQSPRYKIIEKKQPVAFWCNPISGHNTLYWYLQNLGQGPELLIRYENEEAVDDSQLPKDRFSAERLKGVDSTLKIQPAELGDSAVYLCASSLSSAGAQETQYFGPGTRLLVL.

This clonotype was detected only a few times. The chain combines TRBV12-3 or TRBV12-4 with TRBJ2-3; D remains ambiguous. Trimming cost V 3 bases and J 3 bases, with 4 bases left between them. This CDR3 comprises 12 residues. For the CDR3, the DNA is TGTGCCAGCAGTTTCGGTACAGATACGCAGTATTTT. Translated: CASSFGTDTQYF.

The chain combines TRBV5-1 with TRBJ2-2, with 7 bases lining up with TRBD1. The germline V gene has CDR1 SGHRS and CDR2 YFSETQ. J was trimmed by 4 bases and V by 3 bases; bases with no gene match: 6. This CDR3 spans 15 amino acids. CDR3 coding DNA: TGCGCCAGCAGCTACACAGGGGAAAGCACCGGGGAGCTGTTTTTT. Translation gives CASSYTGESTGELFF.

This clonotype has more than one count but fewer than ten. CDR3 loop: CASSSPADRTNYGYTF. For the CDR3, the DNA is TGTGCCAGCAGCTCCCCGGCCGACAGGACGAACTATGGCTACACCTTC. V gene TRBV5-6 combines with J gene TRBJ1-2, with D tentatively TRBD1 (6 bases). Trimming removed 3 bases from V and 2 bases from J, with 17 bases in between. The CDR3 has 16 amino acids. Germline CDR1 SGHDT, CDR2 YYEEEE. Looking up the rest from reference TRBV5-6 and TRBJ1-2 gives the full variable domain: DAGVTQSPTHLIKTRGQQVTLRCSPKSGHDTVSWYQQALGQGPQFIFQYYEEEERQRGNFPDRFSGHQFPNYSSELNVNALLLGDSALYLCASSSPADRTNYGYTFGSGTRLTVV.

This clonotype was seen more than once but under ten times. The chain uses TRBV6-2 or TRBV6-3 and TRBJ2-1, with 7 bases aligning to TRBD1. V was clipped by 4 bases and J by 2 bases; unmatched bases: 8. The CDR3 length is 16 residues. The germline gives CDR1 MNHEY, CDR2 SVGEGT. The CDR3 region has the DNA TGTGCCAGCAGTTGGAACAGGGGACCGGCCTACAATGAGCAGTTCTTC. This encodes CASSWNRGPAYNEQFF.

This clonotype has more than one count but fewer than ten. The rearrangement joins TRBV11-2 to TRBJ1-2, with 8 bases identical to TRBD1. The V gene's germline CDR1 is SGHAT and CDR2 FQNNGV. The CDR3 totals 14 residues. J gave up 3 bases and V 5 bases, and 5 bases lay outside the gene matches. CDR3: CASSADRGYYGYTF. CDR3 DNA sequence: TGTGCCAGCAGCGCCGACAGGGGATACTATGGCTACACCTTC.

The rearrangement joins TRBV2 to TRBJ1-2; D is undetermined. From germline, CDR1 is SNHLY and CDR2 FYNNEI. This CDR3 has 11 amino acids. Trimming left V 8 bases short and J 3 bases short, with 7 bases between. The chain's CDR3 is CASVQDYGYTF. CDR3 in DNA: TGTGCCAGCGTCCAAGACTATGGCTACACCTTC.

As DNA, the CDR3 is TGTGCCAGCAATATCGGACTAGCGGGTCACAATGAGCAGTTCTTC. Protein: CASNIGLAGHNEQFF. V is TRBV12-3 or TRBV12-4 and J is TRBJ2-1; TRBD2 aligns across 11 bases. The J segment lost 5 bases and the V segment lost 7 bases, leaving 7 bases of the junction unmatched. The CDR3 spans 15 residues.

This clonotype turned up a few times. The chain has TRBV7-2 and TRBJ2-7; D is unclear. V was clipped by 5 bases and J by 4 bases, with 12 bases between them. Germline V CDR1 and CDR2: SGHTA, FQGNSA. The CDR3 covers 13 residues. This CDR3 reads CASSGRRIYEQYF. The CDR3, as DNA: TGTGCCAGCAGCGGAAGACGGATTTACGAGCAGTACTTC.

This clonotype was seen a handful of times. This chain joins TRBV5-4 and TRBJ1-2; weak D call: TRBD1 (6 bases). The CDR3 has 14 amino acids. V was shortened by 2 bases and J by 10 bases, with 18 bases between the two germline ends. The germline V gene has CDR1 SGHNT and CDR2 YYREEE (reference sequence). CDR3 loop: CASSFPGTGKAYTF. The CDR3 nucleotides are TGTGCCAGCAGCTTCCCCGGTACAGGGAAAGCCTACACCTTC.

This clonotype has a handful of counts. In nucleotides, the CDR3 is TGTGCCAGCAGCACGATTACAGGGAGCACTGAAGCTTTCTTT. Translation gives CASSTITGSTEAFF. The J gene is TRBJ1-1, the V gene TRBV6-1; D is possibly TRBD1 (6 bases). Germline V lookup: CDR1 MNHNS, CDR2 SASEGT. The CDR3 runs 14 residues. Deletions cut 6 bases from V and 4 bases from J, with 15 bases between.

The chain combines TRBV20-1 with TRBJ1-1; D call uncertain. The CDR3 sequence is 14 residues long. The ends were cut back, 2 bases at V and 6 bases at J, with 16 bases in the middle. Germline-derived CDR1 and CDR2 are DFQATT and SNEGSKA (reference sequence). CDR3 sequence: CSARTDVVVAEAFF. The CDR3 nucleotides are TGCAGTGCTAGAACCGACGTGGTGGTGGCTGAAGCTTTCTTT.

This clonotype was seen a single time. The CDR3 protein is CASSSGTGGDEQYF. For the CDR3, the DNA is TGTGCCAGCAGTTCCGGGACAGGGGGCGACGAGCAGTACTTC. The chain is built from TRBV6-5 and TRBJ2-7; 12 bases fit TRBD1. The trim removed 4 bases at V and 5 bases at J, leaving 3 bases unmatched. The CDR3 extends over 14 amino acids. CDR1 is MNHEY and CDR2 is SVGAGI in the germline V gene.

The DNA for the CDR3 is TGTGCCAGCAGCGTAGCTCCAGGGAACACTGAAGCTTTCTTT. Translated, it gives CASSVAPGNTEAFF. The chain employs TRBV9 and TRBJ1-1; no reliable D call. The CDR3 is made up of 14 amino acids. The V gene's germline CDR1 is SGDLS and CDR2 YYNGEE. Trimming removed 0 bases from V and 1 base from J, with 7 bases in between.

This chain joins TRBV6-1 and TRBJ1-5; D is unclear. This CDR3 has 12 amino acids. In germline, CDR1 is MNHNS, CDR2 SASEGT. The V and J ends lost 6 bases and 6 bases respectively, with 9 bases between them. Here the CDR3 reads CASRGLGQPQHF. CDR3 sequence (DNA): TGTGCCAGCAGAGGGCTCGGTCAGCCCCAGCATTTT.

There are a few counts of this clonotype. This chain joins TRBV6-2 or TRBV6-3 and TRBJ2-1; 11 nucleotides agree with TRBD1. The CDR3 has 15 residues. Germline V gene data show CDR1 as MNHEY and CDR2 as SVGEGT. Trimming cost V 2 bases and J 8 bases; bases outside gene matches: 5. CDR3 sequence (DNA): TGTGCCAGCAGTTACCGCGGACAGGGGGCCGATGAGCAGTTCTTC. The encoded protein is CASSYRGQGADEQFF.

The chain joins TRBV14 to TRBJ1-2; D remains ambiguous. Between the trimmed V and J ends, which lost 0 bases and 4 bases, there was a span of 12 bases. The CDR3 is made up of 15 amino acids. The germline gives CDR1 SGHDN, CDR2 FVKESK. The CDR3 sequence: CASSQDLKGPYGYTF. The CDR3 DNA follows: TGTGCCAGCAGCCAAGATCTAAAGGGTCCCTATGGCTACACCTTC.

The V and J genes are TRBV3-1 and TRBJ2-5; TRBD2 agrees at 10 bases. Looked up from germline, CDR1 is LGHDT and CDR2 is YNNKEL (reference sequence). The trim removed 0 bases at V and 1 base at J, leaving 5 bases unmatched. This CDR3 comprises 17 residues. DNA of the CDR3: TGTGCCAGCAGCCAAGATCTACTAGCGGGGATCCAAGAGACCCAGTACTTC. Translated: CASSQDLLAGIQETQYF.

This clonotype occurred a few times. The V and J genes are TRBV7-9 and TRBJ1-1, with TRBD1 matching 10 bases. Germline V lookup: CDR1 SEHNR, CDR2 FQNEAQ (reference sequence). The trim removed 2 bases at V and 0 bases at J, leaving 3 bases unmatched. The CDR3 runs 16 residues. The CDR3 loop reads CASSLRQGAMNTEAFF. DNA for the CDR3: TGTGCCAGCAGCTTACGACAGGGGGCGATGAACACTGAAGCTTTCTTT.

This clonotype was counted only a few times. The chain carries TRBV7-3 and TRBJ2-5; TRBD2 might be the D (7 bases). This CDR3 is built from 14 residues. V shed 5 bases and J shed 7 bases, with 17 bases lying between them. The germline V gene has CDR1 SGHTA and CDR2 FQGTGA. In DNA, the CDR3 is TGTGCCAGCAGCGCGTCCGGGGGGCGAGGGACCCAGTACTTC. Translation gives CASSASGGRGTQYF.

This chain links TRBV30 with TRBJ1-5; D gene uncertain. This CDR3 is built from 13 residues. Germline V gene lookup returns CDR1 GTSNPN and CDR2 SVGIG (reference sequence). The ends were cut back, 2 bases at V and 6 bases at J, with 11 bases in the middle. CDR3 region: CAWSFGPGQPQHF. CDR3 in DNA: TGTGCCTGGAGTTTTGGGCCCGGTCAGCCCCAGCATTTT.

This chain joins TRBV19 and TRBJ1-4; a weak D match, TRBD1 (6 bases). The germline gives CDR1 LNHDA, CDR2 SQIVND (reference sequence). The V and J ends lost 3 bases and 7 bases respectively, with 15 bases between them. This CDR3 contains 15 residues. Here the CDR3 DNA reads TGTGCCAGTAGTATTGGCGGGGGGCAGCGTGAAAAACTGTTTTTT. Translation: CASSIGGGQREKLFF.